This T cell receptor (beta chain) came from a study of blood T cell repertoires in COVID-19. Data came from immunoSEQ multiplex PCR; TCRdb stores just in-frame clones and leaves some out. Of approximately 280,000 clones in the sample, 70% to 90% were seen once. The germline gives CDR1 ENHRY, CDR2 SYGVKD. V was trimmed by 0 bases and J by 4 bases, leaving 4 bases between them. The CDR3 is 13 residues long. This receptor was taken from a woman aged 25-40 years who had recovered from COVID-19. This chain links TRBV10-3 with TRBJ2-1; D uncertain. The sequenced sample consisted of peripheral blood. CDR3 protein: CAISESGYNEQFF. DNA of the CDR3: TGTGCCATCAGTGAGTCCGGGTACAATGAGCAGTTCTTC.